The 5 T cell receptor beta chains below were found in one sample sequenced in a study of shared clonotypes between healthy human individuals. Using immunoSEQ multiplex PCR, the repertoire was profiled, and TCRdb retains in-frame clones only, with some absent. Of more than 600,000 clones listed, about 90% are singletons. As defined, naive CD8 cells were CD45RO-negative and positively selected for CCR7, with terminally differentiated effector memory CD45RA+ cells excluded. Sequenced input: naive CD8+ T cells sorted from blood. The source is a man aged 25-45 years in good health.

V and J are TRBV5-8 and TRBJ2-7; 7 bases fit TRBD1. After removal of 0 bases from V and 4 bases from J, the junction contained 7 bases not matched to a gene. This CDR3 has 15 amino acids. Germline V CDR1 and CDR2: SGHTS, YDEGEE. The CDR3 DNA reads TGTGCCAGCAGCTTGGGACAGGGAAGTTCGTACGAGCAGTACTTC. This encodes CASSLGQGSSYEQYF.

The gene calls are TRBV11-2 and TRBJ2-1; 9 nucleotides match TRBD1. The ends lost 0 bases at V and 6 bases at J; junction bases unmatched: 6. Germline assignment: CDR1 SGHAT and CDR2 FQNNGV. The CDR3 is made up of 16 amino acids. Here the CDR3 reads CASSLDGGQGGNEQFF. The CDR3 coding sequence is TGTGCCAGCAGCTTAGATGGGGGACAGGGAGGCAATGAGCAGTTCTTC.

The rearrangement joins TRBV18 to TRBJ1-2; no clear D. CDR1 is KGHSH, CDR2 LQKENI, per germline. There are 16 residues in the CDR3. V lost 3 bases to trimming and J lost 5 bases, with 19 bases between them. The CDR3 sequence: CASSPTTNAGKYGYTF. DNA of the CDR3: TGTGCCAGCTCACCGACCACAAATGCGGGGAAATATGGCTACACCTTC. The whole variable domain, remainder taken from reference TRBV18 and TRBJ1-2, is NAGVMQNPRHLVRRRGQEARLRCSPMKGHSHVYWYRQLPEEGLKFMVYLQKENIIDESGMPKERFSAEFPKEGPSILRIQQVVRGDSAAYFCASSPTTNAGKYGYTFGSGTRLTVV.

The chain joins TRBV5-1 to TRBJ2-3; 16 bases agree with TRBD2. Germline values: CDR1 SGHRS, CDR2 YFSETQ. V gave up 4 bases and J gave up 3 bases; unmatched junction bases: 11. The CDR3 extends over 19 amino acids. The CDR3 bases are TGCGCCAGCAGCCTAACTACCGGGACTAGCGGGAGGGCGACAGATACGCAGTATTTT. Protein product: CASSLTTGTSGRATDTQYF. Looking up the rest from reference TRBV5-1 and TRBJ2-3 gives the full variable domain: KAGVTQTPRYLIKTRGQQVTLSCSPISGHRSVSWYQQTPGQGLQFLFEYFSETQRNKGNFPGRFSGRQFSNSRSEMNVSTLELGDSALYLCASSLTTGTSGRATDTQYFGPGTRLTVL.

The count of this clone is one. This chain connects TRBV6-6 to TRBJ2-7; D unclear. This CDR3 has 15 amino acids. Germline CDR1 reads MNHNY; CDR2 reads SVGAGI (reference sequence). V was cut by 2 bases and J by 1 base, with 12 bases left in between. CDR3 loop: CASSYQDRRSYEQYF. CDR3 nucleotides: TGTGCCAGCAGTTACCAGGACCGCCGGTCCTACGAGCAGTACTTC.